One T cell receptor (beta chain) is described in this entry. The sample is drawn from a study of blood T cell repertoires in COVID-19. Study context: T cells, B-cell-depleted T cells, or PBMCs supplied cDNA or gDNA.

The trim removed 5 bases at V and 6 bases at J, leaving 4 bases unmatched. This CDR3 is built from 13 residues. Germline CDR1 and CDR2: SGHVS and FQNEAQ. Per the authors' pipeline: Researchers report that nucleated cell counts were estimated from reference gene primer amplification. Assay used: immunoSEQ multiplex PCR; TCRdb lists only in-frame clones, some missing. V and J calls and clone size follow that table, whereas D and trimming were derived from the DNA. In the table there are 150,000 to 200,000 clones, around 87% of which are singletons. Sequenced sample: peripheral blood. This chain uses TRBV7-8 with TRBJ1-2, with TRBD1 matching over 9 bases. This clonotype was obtained from a young man with acute or convalescent COVID-19. The CDR3 loop reads CASSPRTGDGYTF. The CDR3 bases are TGTGCCAGCAGCCCCCGGACAGGGGATGGCTACACCTTC.